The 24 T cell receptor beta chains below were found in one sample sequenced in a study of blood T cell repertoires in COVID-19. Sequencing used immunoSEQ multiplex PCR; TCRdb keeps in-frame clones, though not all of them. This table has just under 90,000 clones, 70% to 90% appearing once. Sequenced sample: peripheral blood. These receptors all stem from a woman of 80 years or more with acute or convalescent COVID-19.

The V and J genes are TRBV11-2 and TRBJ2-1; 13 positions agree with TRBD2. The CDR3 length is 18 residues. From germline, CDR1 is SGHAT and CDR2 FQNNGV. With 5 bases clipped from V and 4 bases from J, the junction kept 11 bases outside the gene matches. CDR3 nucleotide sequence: TGTGCCAGCAGCCCCACTAGCGGGAGGGCCGGAGTTTACAATGAGCAGTTCTTC. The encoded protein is CASSPTSGRAGVYNEQFF.

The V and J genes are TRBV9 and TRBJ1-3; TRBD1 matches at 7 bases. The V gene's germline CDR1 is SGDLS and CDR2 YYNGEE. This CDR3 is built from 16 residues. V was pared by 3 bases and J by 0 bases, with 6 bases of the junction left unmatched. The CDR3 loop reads CASSGTDRLSGNTIYF. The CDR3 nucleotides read TGTGCCAGCAGCGGAACGGACAGGCTCTCTGGAAACACCATATATTTT.

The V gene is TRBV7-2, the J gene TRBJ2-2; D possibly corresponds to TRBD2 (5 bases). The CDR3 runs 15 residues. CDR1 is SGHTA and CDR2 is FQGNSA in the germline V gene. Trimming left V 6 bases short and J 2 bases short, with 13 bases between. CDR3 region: CASSSSGLNTGELFF. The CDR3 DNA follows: TGTGCCAGCAGTTCGTCCGGACTTAACACCGGGGAGCTGTTTTTT.

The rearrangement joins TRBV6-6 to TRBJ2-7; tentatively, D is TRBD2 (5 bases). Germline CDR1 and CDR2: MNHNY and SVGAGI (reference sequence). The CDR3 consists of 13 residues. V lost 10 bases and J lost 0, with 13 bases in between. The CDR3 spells CATTSGISYEQYF. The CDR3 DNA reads TGTGCCACGACGTCCGGGATCTCCTACGAGCAGTACTTC.

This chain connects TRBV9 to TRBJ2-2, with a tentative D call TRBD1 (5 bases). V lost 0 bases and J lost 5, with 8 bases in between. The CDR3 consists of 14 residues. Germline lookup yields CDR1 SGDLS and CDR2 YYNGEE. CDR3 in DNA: TGTGCCAGCAGCGTAGCTGCAGGGACCGGGGAGCTGTTTTTT. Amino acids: CASSVAAGTGELFF.

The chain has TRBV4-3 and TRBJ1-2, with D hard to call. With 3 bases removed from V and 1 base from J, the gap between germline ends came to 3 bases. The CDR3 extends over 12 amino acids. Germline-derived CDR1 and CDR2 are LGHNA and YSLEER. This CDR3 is CASSQSNYGYTF. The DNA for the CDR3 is TGCGCCAGCAGCCAGAGTAACTATGGCTACACCTTC.

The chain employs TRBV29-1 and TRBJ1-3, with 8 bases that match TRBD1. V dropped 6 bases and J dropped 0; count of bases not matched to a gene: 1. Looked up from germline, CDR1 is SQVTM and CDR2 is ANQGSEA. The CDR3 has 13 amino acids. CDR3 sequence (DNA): TGCAGCGTAGACAGGGGCTCTGGAAACACCATATATTTT. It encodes CSVDRGSGNTIYF.

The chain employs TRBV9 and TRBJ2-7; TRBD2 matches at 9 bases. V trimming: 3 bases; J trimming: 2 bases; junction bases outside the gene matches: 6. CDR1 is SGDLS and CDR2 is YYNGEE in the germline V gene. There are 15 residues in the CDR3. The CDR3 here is CASSAIAGAPYEQYF. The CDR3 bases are TGTGCCAGCAGCGCCATAGCGGGGGCCCCCTACGAGCAGTACTTC.

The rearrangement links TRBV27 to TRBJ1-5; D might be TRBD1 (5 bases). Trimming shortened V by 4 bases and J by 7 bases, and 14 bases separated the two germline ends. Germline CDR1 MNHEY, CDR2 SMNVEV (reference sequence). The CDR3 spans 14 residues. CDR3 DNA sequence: TGTGCCAGCAGTTACCAGGGAACGCACCAGCCCCAGCATTTT. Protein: CASSYQGTHQPQHF.

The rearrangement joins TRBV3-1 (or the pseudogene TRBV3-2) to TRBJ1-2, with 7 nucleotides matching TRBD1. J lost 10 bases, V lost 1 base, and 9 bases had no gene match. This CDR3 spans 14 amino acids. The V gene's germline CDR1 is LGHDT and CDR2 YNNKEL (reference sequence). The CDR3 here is CASSQGHTGDPYTF. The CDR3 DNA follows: TGTGCCAGCAGCCAAGGGCACACAGGGGACCCCTACACCTTC.

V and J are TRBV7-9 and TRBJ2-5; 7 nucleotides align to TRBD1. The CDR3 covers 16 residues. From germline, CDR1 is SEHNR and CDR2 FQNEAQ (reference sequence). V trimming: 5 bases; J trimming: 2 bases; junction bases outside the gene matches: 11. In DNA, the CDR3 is TGTGCCAGCAGCGGTAACAGGGGTACGTTGCAAGAGACCCAGTACTTC. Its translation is CASSGNRGTLQETQYF.

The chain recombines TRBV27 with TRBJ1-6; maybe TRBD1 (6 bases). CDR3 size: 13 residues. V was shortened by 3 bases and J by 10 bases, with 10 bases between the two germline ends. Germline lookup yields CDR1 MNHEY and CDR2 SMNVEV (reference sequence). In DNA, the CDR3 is TGTGCCAGCAGTTTCAACAGGGACTCACCCCTCCACTTT. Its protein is CASSFNRDSPLHF.

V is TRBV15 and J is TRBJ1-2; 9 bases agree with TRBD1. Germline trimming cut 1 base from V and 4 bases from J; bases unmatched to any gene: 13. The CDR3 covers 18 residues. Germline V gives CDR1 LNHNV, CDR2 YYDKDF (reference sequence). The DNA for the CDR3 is TGTGCCACCAGCAGAGCTTATGGGGGACAGGGCTCTCCCTATGGCTACACCTTC. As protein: CATSRAYGGQGSPYGYTF.

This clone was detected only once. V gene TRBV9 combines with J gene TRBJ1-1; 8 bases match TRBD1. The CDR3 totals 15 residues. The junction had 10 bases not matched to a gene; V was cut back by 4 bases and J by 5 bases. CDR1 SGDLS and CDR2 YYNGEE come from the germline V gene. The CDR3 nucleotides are TGTGCCAGCAGCCCGGTTCGACAGGGGAGTACTGAAGCTTTCTTT. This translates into CASSPVRQGSTEAFF.

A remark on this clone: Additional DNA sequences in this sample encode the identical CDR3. The CDR3 DNA is TGTGCCAGCAGCTCACAGGGAAACACTGAAGCTTTCTTT. Its translation is CASSSQGNTEAFF. The chain uses TRBV7-9 and TRBJ1-1; D may be TRBD1 (6 bases). V shed 4 bases and J shed 2 bases, with 8 bases lying between them. Per germline, CDR1 SEHNR and CDR2 FQNEAQ (reference sequence). CDR3 size: 13 residues. Full variable domain (remainder filled in from reference TRBV7-9 and TRBJ1-1): DTGVSQNPRHKITKRGQNVTFRCDPISEHNRLYWYRQTLGQGPEFLTYFQNEAQLEKSRLLSDRFSAERPKGSFSTLEIQRTEQGDSAMYLCASSSQGNTEAFFGQGTRLTVV.

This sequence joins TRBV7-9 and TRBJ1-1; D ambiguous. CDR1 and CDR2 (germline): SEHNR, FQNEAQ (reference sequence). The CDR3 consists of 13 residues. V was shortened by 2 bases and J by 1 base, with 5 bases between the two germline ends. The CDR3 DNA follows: TGTGCCAGCAGCTTATCCAGGAACACTGAAGCTTTCTTT. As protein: CASSLSRNTEAFF.

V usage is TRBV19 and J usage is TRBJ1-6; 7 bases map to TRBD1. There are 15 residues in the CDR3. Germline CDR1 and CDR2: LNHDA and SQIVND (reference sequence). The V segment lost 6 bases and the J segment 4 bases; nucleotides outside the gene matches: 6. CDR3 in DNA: TGTGCCAGTAGAACAGGGGAACGATATAATTCACCCCTCCACTTT. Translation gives CASRTGERYNSPLHF.

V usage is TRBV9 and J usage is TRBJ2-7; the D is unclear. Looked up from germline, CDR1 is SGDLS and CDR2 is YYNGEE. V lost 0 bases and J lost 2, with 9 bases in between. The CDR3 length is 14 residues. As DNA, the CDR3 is TGTGCCAGCAGCGTAGGACTCACCCCCTACGAGCAGTACTTC. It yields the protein CASSVGLTPYEQYF.

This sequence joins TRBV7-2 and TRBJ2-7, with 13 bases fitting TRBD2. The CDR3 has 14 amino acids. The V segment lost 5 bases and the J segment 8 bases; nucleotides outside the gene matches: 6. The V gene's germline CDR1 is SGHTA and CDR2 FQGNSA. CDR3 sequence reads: CASSQGLAGVKQYF. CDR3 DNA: TGTGCCAGCAGCCAAGGACTAGCGGGAGTTAAGCAGTACTTC.

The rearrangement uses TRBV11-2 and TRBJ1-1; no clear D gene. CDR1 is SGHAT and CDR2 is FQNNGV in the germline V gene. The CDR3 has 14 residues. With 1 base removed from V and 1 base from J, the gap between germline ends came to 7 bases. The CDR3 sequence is CASSLGGENTEAFF. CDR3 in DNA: TGTGCCAGCAGCTTAGGCGGGGAGAACACTGAAGCTTTCTTT.

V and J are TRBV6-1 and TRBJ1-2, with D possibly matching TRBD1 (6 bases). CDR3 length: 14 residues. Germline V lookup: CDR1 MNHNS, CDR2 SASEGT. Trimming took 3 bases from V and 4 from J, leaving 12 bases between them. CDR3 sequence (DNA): TGTGCCAGCAGTGAGGACAGCAGGATCTATGGCTACACCTTC. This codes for CASSEDSRIYGYTF.

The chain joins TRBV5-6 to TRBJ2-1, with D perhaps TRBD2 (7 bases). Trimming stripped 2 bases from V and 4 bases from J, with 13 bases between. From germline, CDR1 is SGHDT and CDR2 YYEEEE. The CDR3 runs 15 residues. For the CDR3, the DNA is TGTGCCAGCAGCTTTAGGGGGGGCCAGTACAATGAGCAGTTCTTC. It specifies CASSFRGGQYNEQFF. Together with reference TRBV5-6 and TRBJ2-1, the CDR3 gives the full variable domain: DAGVTQSPTHLIKTRGQQVTLRCSPKSGHDTVSWYQQALGQGPQFIFQYYEEEERQRGNFPDRFSGHQFPNYSSELNVNALLLGDSALYLCASSFRGGQYNEQFFGPGTRLTVL.

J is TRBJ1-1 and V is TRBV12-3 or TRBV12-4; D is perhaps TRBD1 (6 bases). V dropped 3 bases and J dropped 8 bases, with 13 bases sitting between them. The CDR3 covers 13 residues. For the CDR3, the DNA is TGTGCCAGCAGTTTCATACAGGGACACGAAGCTTTCTTT. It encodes CASSFIQGHEAFF.

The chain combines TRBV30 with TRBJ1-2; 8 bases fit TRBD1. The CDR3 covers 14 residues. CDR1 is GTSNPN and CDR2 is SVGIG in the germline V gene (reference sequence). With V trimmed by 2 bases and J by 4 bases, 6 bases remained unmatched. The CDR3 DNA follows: TGTGCCTGGAGTTACACAGGGGGTGGCTATGGCTACACCTTC. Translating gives CAWSYTGGGYGYTF.